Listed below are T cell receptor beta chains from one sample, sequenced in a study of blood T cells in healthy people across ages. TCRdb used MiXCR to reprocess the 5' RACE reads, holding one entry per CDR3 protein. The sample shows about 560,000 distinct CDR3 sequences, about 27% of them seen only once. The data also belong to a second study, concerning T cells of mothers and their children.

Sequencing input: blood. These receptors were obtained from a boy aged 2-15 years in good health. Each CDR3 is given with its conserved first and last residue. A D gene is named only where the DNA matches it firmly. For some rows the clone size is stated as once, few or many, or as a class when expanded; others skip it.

DNA: TGTGCCAGCGACTATGACGGGGGCACAGATACGCAGTATTTT
CDR3: CASDYDGGTDTQYF
size: few
D: NA
J: TRBJ2-3
V: TRBV28

DNA: TGTGCCAGCAGTCGCGGGGATACTAATGAAAAACTGTTTTTT
CDR3: CASSRGDTNEKLFF
size: NA
D: NA
J: TRBJ1-4
V: TRBV28

DNA: TGTGCCAGCAGCGTTCAGGGACATGGCCCCTACGAGCAGTACTTC
CDR3: CASSVQGHGPYEQYF
size: NA
D: NA
J: TRBJ2-7
V: TRBV9

DNA: TGTGCCAGCAGCTCGGCCTTTTGGTATGGCTACACCTTC
CDR3: CASSSAFWYGYTF
size: few
D: NA
J: TRBJ1-2
V: TRBV7-2

DNA: TGCGCCAGCAGCCTCCAGCTAGCGGGAAGACAAGAGCAGTTCTTC
CDR3: CASSLQLAGRQEQFF
size: NA
D: TRBD2
J: TRBJ2-1
V: TRBV4-1

DNA: TGCAGTGCTAGTCGGGCCGAAATTAACAATCAGCCCCAGCATTTT
CDR3: CSASRAEINNQPQHF
size: NA
D: NA
J: TRBJ1-5
V: TRBV20-1

DNA: TGTGCCAGCATGGTGGACCCAGATACGCAGTATTTT
CDR3: CASMVDPDTQYF
size: NA
D: NA
J: TRBJ2-3
V: TRBV2

DNA: TGTGCCAGCAGCCCCCCGGAGGACTCTTGGGGCTACACCTTC
CDR3: CASSPPEDSWGYTF
size: few
D: NA
J: TRBJ1-2
V: TRBV7-9

DNA: TGCAGCGTTGGTTGGGGTGACACTGAAGCTTTCTTT
CDR3: CSVGWGDTEAFF
size: NA
D: NA
J: TRBJ1-1
V: TRBV29-1

DNA: TGTGCCAGCAGAGAGACAGGGGGCCCTAATGAAAAACTGTTTTTT
CDR3: CASRETGGPNEKLFF
size: NA
D: TRBD1
J: TRBJ1-4
V: TRBV12-3/TRBV12-4

DNA: TGTGCCAGCAGCTTAGCCTCGGGACAGGAACCTTTATCCAACACTGAAGCTTTCTTT
CDR3: CASSLASGQEPLSNTEAFF
size: few
D: TRBD1
J: TRBJ1-1
V: TRBV7-9

DNA: TGCAGCGTTGTAAGCGGGAGGGCCAAAAACATTCGGTACTTC
CDR3: CSVVSGRAKNIRYF
size: NA
D: TRBD2
J: TRBJ2-4
V: TRBV29-1

DNA: TGTGCCAGCAGATTAGCAGGTGGTACGCAGTATTTT
CDR3: CASRLAGGTQYF
size: few
D: NA
J: TRBJ2-3
V: TRBV7-9

DNA: TGCGCCAGCTTACAGAATCCCACAGATACGCAGTATTTT
CDR3: CASLQNPTDTQYF
size: few
D: NA
J: TRBJ2-3
V: TRBV5-1

DNA: TGCAGCGTTGATGGGAATAGCGGACGCACAGATACGCAGTATTTT
CDR3: CSVDGNSGRTDTQYF
size: NA
D: NA
J: TRBJ2-3
V: TRBV29-1

DNA: TGTGCCAGCAGCATTAGCCCACTAGCGGGAAAAGAGACCCAGTACTTC
CDR3: CASSISPLAGKETQYF
size: many
D: TRBD2
J: TRBJ2-5
V: TRBV7-9

DNA: TGTGCCAGCAGTGGCGGGGGGCCGGTCGAGCAGTACTTC
CDR3: CASSGGGPVEQYF
size: NA
D: TRBD2
J: TRBJ2-7
V: TRBV2

DNA: TGTGCCACCAGCAGAGAAGGTGGGGCCTGGGAGACCCAGTACTTC
CDR3: CATSREGGAWETQYF
size: NA
D: NA
J: TRBJ2-5
V: TRBV15

DNA: TGTGCCAGCAGCCCGGGAGGACTAGCGGGGACAGATACGCAGTATTTT
CDR3: CASSPGGLAGTDTQYF
size: few
D: TRBD2
J: TRBJ2-3
V: TRBV7-9

DNA: TGTGCCAGCGGTGGACCCTATAATTCACCCCTCCACTTT
CDR3: CASGGPYNSPLHF
size: NA
D: NA
J: TRBJ1-6
V: TRBV9

DNA: TGTGCCAGCAGCCCCGTAGGTAATAGCAATCAGCCCCAGCATTTT
CDR3: CASSPVGNSNQPQHF
size: few
D: NA
J: TRBJ1-5
V: TRBV6-4

DNA: TGTGCCAGCAGCCAAGCAGAGGCGGACAGAAAATACAATGAGCAGTTCTTC
CDR3: CASSQAEADRKYNEQFF
size: NA
D: NA
J: TRBJ2-1
V: TRBV14

DNA: TGTGCCAGCAGTAAGGACAGGGGGTTCGCAGATACGCAGTATTTT
CDR3: CASSKDRGFADTQYF
size: NA
D: TRBD1
J: TRBJ2-3
V: TRBV27

DNA: TGTGCCAGTAGTATAGGAGACGGCCCTAACACTGAAGCTTTCTTT
CDR3: CASSIGDGPNTEAFF
size: few
D: NA
J: TRBJ1-1
V: TRBV19

DNA: TGCGCCAGCAGGAGCGGGAGCACAGATACGCAGTATTTT
CDR3: CASRSGSTDTQYF
size: NA
D: NA
J: TRBJ2-3
V: TRBV5-1

DNA: TGCGCCAGCAGCTCCAAGGGACAGGGTCTCTACGAGCAGTACTTC
CDR3: CASSSKGQGLYEQYF
size: few
D: TRBD1
J: TRBJ2-7
V: TRBV5-1

DNA: TGTGCCAGCAGCCACAGGCGGACAGGAAATCAGCCCCAGCATTTT
CDR3: CASSHRRTGNQPQHF
size: few
D: TRBD1
J: TRBJ1-5
V: TRBV7-8

DNA: TGTGCCTGGAGTGTATCTGGAGGGGCGGGGGACATTCAGTACTTC
CDR3: CAWSVSGGAGDIQYF
size: once
D: TRBD2
J: TRBJ2-4
V: TRBV30

DNA: TGCAGTGCTAGTCGGAATAGCGTGGAGACCCAGTACTTC
CDR3: CSASRNSVETQYF
size: NA
D: NA
J: TRBJ2-5
V: TRBV20-1

DNA: TGCAGCGTTGAGGCGGGGTTGGTTGGGGATGAGCAGTTCTTC
CDR3: CSVEAGLVGDEQFF
size: few
D: NA
J: TRBJ2-1
V: TRBV29-1

DNA: TGCGCCAGCAGCCCTTCGATTCAAGAGACCCAGTACTTC
CDR3: CASSPSIQETQYF
size: NA
D: NA
J: TRBJ2-5
V: TRBV5-1

DNA: TGTGCCAGCAGTACACAGGAGGTTGAGACCCAGTACTTC
CDR3: CASSTQEVETQYF
size: NA
D: NA
J: TRBJ2-5
V: TRBV7-9

DNA: TGTGCCAGCAGCGTAGGGGTGACAGATACGCAGTATTTT
CDR3: CASSVGVTDTQYF
size: NA
D: NA
J: TRBJ2-3
V: TRBV9

DNA: TGTGCCAGCTCACCACGGGCAGAAGAGACCCAGTACTTC
CDR3: CASSPRAEETQYF
size: NA
D: NA
J: TRBJ2-5
V: TRBV18

DNA: TGTGCCAGCAGTCCGGGACTAGCGTCCCTCGGGGTGGAGACCCAGTACTTC
CDR3: CASSPGLASLGVETQYF
size: few
D: TRBD2
J: TRBJ2-5
V: TRBV27

DNA: TGTGCCAGCAGTTACTCTGAGGATGAGCAGTTCTTC
CDR3: CASSYSEDEQFF
size: few
D: NA
J: TRBJ2-1
V: TRBV6-5

DNA: TGCGCCAGCAGCTTGGAGGCAGGGGCTGCTGAAAAACTGTTTTTT
CDR3: CASSLEAGAAEKLFF
size: few
D: NA
J: TRBJ1-4
V: TRBV5-1

DNA: TGTGCCAGCCTACCAGTTCACCCGGCTAGCGGGGGGAACACCGGGGAGCTGTTTTTT
CDR3: CASLPVHPASGGNTGELFF
size: few
D: TRBD2
J: TRBJ2-2
V: TRBV11-2

DNA: TGTGCCAGCAGTGAGGTCAACACCGGGGAGCTGTTTTTT
CDR3: CASSEVNTGELFF
size: few
D: NA
J: TRBJ2-2
V: TRBV2

DNA: TGCGCCTTCCCGGGACAGGAGAGCTCTGGGGCCAACGTCCTGACTTTC
CDR3: CAFPGQESSGANVLTF
size: NA
D: TRBD1
J: TRBJ2-6
V: TRBV5-1

DNA: TGCGCCAGCAGCCAAGGGGGGGGGGCGTTGAGGTTCTTC
CDR3: CASSQGGGALRFF
size: few
D: NA
J: TRBJ2-5
V: TRBV5-1

DNA: TGTGCCAGCAGCCGGGACACGCACATCTACTCTGGAAACACCGTATATTTT
CDR3: CASSRDTHIYSGNTVYF
size: NA
D: NA
J: TRBJ1-3
V: TRBV7-2

DNA: TGTGCCAGCAGCGTAGCCCAAGGGGCCTACAATGAGCAGTTCTTC
CDR3: CASSVAQGAYNEQFF
size: NA
D: NA
J: TRBJ2-1
V: TRBV9

DNA: TGTGCCATCAGTGAAACTAGCGGGAGGGCAGGAGAGACCCAGTACTTC
CDR3: CAISETSGRAGETQYF
size: few
D: TRBD2
J: TRBJ2-5
V: TRBV10-3

DNA: TGTGCCAGCAGTGAGGTTTTGTTTGGGGGGTGGGAGGAGACCCAGTACTTC
CDR3: CASSEVLFGGWEETQYF
size: NA
D: NA
J: TRBJ2-5
V: TRBV25-1

DNA: TGTGCCAGCAGCCTTGCGGGAGGGAGCACTGAAGCTTTCTTT
CDR3: CASSLAGGSTEAFF
size: many
D: NA
J: TRBJ1-1
V: TRBV3-1

DNA: TGTGCCAGCAGTTACCCCACGACAGACAAAGAGACCCAGTACTTC
CDR3: CASSYPTTDKETQYF
size: NA
D: NA
J: TRBJ2-5
V: TRBV6-6

DNA: TGTGCTAGCAGCGTGGGGTTTGGGTACGAGCAGTACTTC
CDR3: CASSVGFGYEQYF
size: NA
D: NA
J: TRBJ2-7
V: TRBV9

DNA: TGTGCCAGCAGTGAAGGGTTTTCCGGTGAGAACACTGAAGCTTTCTTT
CDR3: CASSEGFSGENTEAFF
size: many
D: NA
J: TRBJ1-1
V: TRBV25-1

DNA: TGTGCCAGCAGCCTAGGACCGGACAGGGAAGAGACCCAGTACTTC
CDR3: CASSLGPDREETQYF
size: many
D: TRBD1
J: TRBJ2-5
V: TRBV9

DNA: TGTGCCAGCAGCCAAGATTGGGCAGGGAATAGGAATGAGCAGTTCTTC
CDR3: CASSQDWAGNRNEQFF
size: few
D: NA
J: TRBJ2-1
V: TRBV3-1

DNA: TGTGCCAGCAGTGACTCAGGTTTCAGGGCCCGACAAGAGACCCAGTACTTC
CDR3: CASSDSGFRARQETQYF
size: NA
D: NA
J: TRBJ2-5
V: TRBV6-4

DNA: TGTGCCACCAGTGATTTGGCCGGACAGGGACACATTCAGTACTTC
CDR3: CATSDLAGQGHIQYF
size: few
D: TRBD1
J: TRBJ2-4
V: TRBV24-1

DNA: TGTGCCAGCAGCCCCGGGACTTCGAAGAGGTACTTC
CDR3: CASSPGTSKRYF
size: NA
D: NA
J: TRBJ2-7
V: TRBV14

DNA: TGCGCCAGCAGCCGAGAGGCAGGGGGTCCAGATACGCAGTATTTT
CDR3: CASSREAGGPDTQYF
size: NA
D: TRBD1
J: TRBJ2-3
V: TRBV4-1

DNA: TGTGCCAGCAGTGAAGGGACAGCCTTAGACCGCCAAGAGACCCAGTACTTC
CDR3: CASSEGTALDRQETQYF
size: NA
D: NA
J: TRBJ2-5
V: TRBV2

DNA: TGTGCCAGTAGTATGAGAGGGAGGGTTTGGGAGACCCAGTACTTC
CDR3: CASSMRGRVWETQYF
size: NA
D: TRBD2
J: TRBJ2-5
V: TRBV19

DNA: TGTGCCAGCTCACCCCTCCCGGTTTACGAGCAGTACTTC
CDR3: CASSPLPVYEQYF
size: NA
D: NA
J: TRBJ2-7
V: TRBV18

DNA: TGTGCCAGCCAGGGGACAGAAAGGAACACTGAAGCTTTCTTT
CDR3: CASQGTERNTEAFF
size: few
D: TRBD1
J: TRBJ1-1
V: TRBV19